Each of the 20 T cell receptor beta chains below was sequenced from the same sample in a study of T cells of healthy individuals. TCRdb passed the 5' RACE reads through MiXCR, listing each CDR3 protein once. The sample gives about 96,000 distinct CDR3 sequences, 17% of which show up once; 6% to 8% is in the top ten. The receptor set was obtained from a human donor in good health.

This clonotype was detected many times. In nucleotides, the CDR3 is TGTGCCAGCAGCCAAGATGTACTCGGCAGCAGGGTGGGCACCGGGGAGCTGTTTTTT. Translated, it gives CASSQDVLGSRVGTGELFF. This chain joins TRBV3-2 and TRBJ2-2; TRBD1, the table's D call, lacks a check against the DNA. TRBV3-2 is a known pseudogene. The CDR3 covers 19 residues.

This clonotype has just a few counts. The rearrangement uses TRBV6-2 or TRBV6-3 and TRBJ1-6; D perhaps matches TRBD1 (6 bases). CDR1 and CDR2 from the germline V gene are MNHEY and SVGEGT. The CDR3 is made up of 17 amino acids. V was pared by 2 bases and J by 7 bases, with 18 bases between. The CDR3 reads CASSYSYPTGRNSPLHF. Here the CDR3 DNA reads TGTGCCAGCAGTTACAGCTATCCGACAGGACGGAATTCACCCCTCCACTTT.

The sample holds a few counts of this clonotype. This chain links TRBV9 with TRBJ1-2; D not certain. CDR1 SGDLS and CDR2 YYNGEE come from the germline V gene. There are 12 residues in the CDR3. The V end lost 3 bases, the J end lost 7 bases, and 10 bases lay between the germline ends. The CDR3 nucleotides are TGTGCCAGCAGCGCCCCCGGTGGTGGCTACACCTTC. This translates into CASSAPGGGYTF. Full variable domain (rest looked up from reference TRBV9 and TRBJ1-2): DSGVTQTPKHLITATGQRVTLRCSPRSGDLSVYWYQQSLDQGLQFLIQYYNGEERAKGNILERFSAQQFPDLHSELNLSSLELGDSALYFCASSAPGGGYTFGSGTRLTVV.

The chain recombines TRBV12-3 or TRBV12-4 with TRBJ2-1, with 14 positions matching TRBD2. CDR3 length equals 18 residues. Trimming cost V 5 bases and J 0 bases; bases outside gene matches: 6. The DNA of the CDR3 is TGTGCCAGCAGTGGACTAGCGGGGGGCCACAGCTCCTACAATGAGCAGTTCTTC. As protein: CASSGLAGGHSSYNEQFF.

The genes are TRBV19 and TRBJ2-1; D is ambiguous. This CDR3 has 19 residues. V lost 4 bases and J 5 bases, leaving 27 bases between the germline ends. Germline V gene lookup returns CDR1 LNHDA and CDR2 SQIVND (reference sequence). The CDR3 sequence is CASSKPTLARNPWNNEQFF. CDR3 coding DNA: TGTGCCAGTAGTAAACCCACTCTCGCCAGGAATCCCTGGAACAATGAGCAGTTCTTC.

The genes are TRBV5-4 and TRBJ2-1; the D gene could be TRBD1 or TRBD2 (5 bases each). The V end was cut by 5 bases, the J end by 3 bases, with 12 bases between. Germline CDR1 and CDR2: SGHNT and YYREEE (reference sequence). The length of the CDR3 is 14 residues. CDR3 sequence (DNA): TGTGCCAGCAGGGCCGGGACGATCTACAATGAGCAGTTCTTC. It codes for CASRAGTIYNEQFF.

This clonotype was detected many times. CDR3 in DNA: TGTGCCAGTTCAGGGGGGAGCTCCTACGAGCAGTACTTC. Amino acids: CASSGGSSYEQYF. The rearrangement uses TRBV6-2 or TRBV6-3 and TRBJ2-7; D might be TRBD1 (7 bases). Germline V gene sequence: CDR1 MNHEY, CDR2 SVGEGT. This CDR3 comprises 13 residues. V lost 9 bases to trimming and J lost 0 bases, with 12 bases between them.

The chain's CDR3 is CASSYTKQRQYTGELFF. CDR3 in DNA: TGTGCCAGCAGTTATACCAAACAGAGACAATACACCGGGGAGCTGTTTTTT. The chain carries TRBV6-5 and TRBJ2-2, with D unclear. V gave up 3 bases and J gave up 3 bases, with 17 bases separating them. Germline V gene sequence: CDR1 MNHEY, CDR2 SVGAGI. CDR3 length: 17 amino acids.

The rearrangement uses TRBV20-1 and TRBJ2-2; a weak D match, TRBD2 (6 bases). Germline V gene sequence: CDR1 DFQATT, CDR2 SNEGSKA (reference sequence). CDR3 size: 14 residues. Deletions cut 0 bases from V and 4 bases from J, with 9 bases between. Here the CDR3 reads CSARDFSGTGELFF. In DNA, the CDR3 is TGCAGTGCTAGAGATTTTAGCGGCACCGGGGAGCTGTTTTTT.

The rearrangement uses TRBV12-3 or TRBV12-4 and TRBJ2-1; TRBD2 matches at 8 bases. Trimming cost V 4 bases and J 8 bases; bases outside gene matches: 7. CDR3 size: 14 residues. The DNA of the CDR3 is TGTGCCAGCAGTTATGAGCGGGAGTCGGATGAGCAGTTCTTC. Translation gives CASSYERESDEQFF.

V gene TRBV7-2 combines with J gene TRBJ2-5; maybe TRBD2 (5 bases). From germline, CDR1 is SGHTA and CDR2 FQGNSA. Trimming stripped 1 base from V and 7 bases from J, with 13 bases between. The CDR3 has 14 residues. The CDR3 DNA sequence: TGTGCCAGCAGCTTAGGACACTCCCGGGGGACCCAGTACTTC. The encoded protein is CASSLGHSRGTQYF.

This clonotype was picked up a small number of times. The chain employs TRBV20-1 and TRBJ1-5; D gene ambiguous. Germline CDR1 and CDR2: DFQATT and SNEGSKA (reference sequence). V was pared by 7 bases and J by 2 bases, with 15 bases between. There are 14 residues in the CDR3. CDR3 DNA: TGCAGTGTCACGAGGGCGACGGGCAATCAGCCCCAGCATTTT. This encodes CSVTRATGNQPQHF.

This clonotype was observed a few times. J is TRBJ1-4 and V is TRBV5-1; no clear D gene. This CDR3 is built from 14 residues. The V and J ends lost 4 bases and 7 bases respectively, with 14 bases between them. Looked up from germline, CDR1 is SGHRS and CDR2 is YFSETQ. The chain's CDR3 is CASSPGSLGEKLFF. DNA for the CDR3: TGCGCCAGCAGCCCTGGATCGCTAGGTGAAAAACTGTTTTTT.

This clonotype was counted ten times or more. J is TRBJ2-3 and V is TRBV12-3 or TRBV12-4; D might be TRBD2 (6 bases). The CDR3 has 16 amino acids. V dropped 3 bases and J dropped 3 bases, with 16 bases sitting between them. The CDR3 DNA reads TGTGCCAGCAGTTTTAGGAGGGGCCGGGGGACAGATACGCAGTATTTT. Translating it yields CASSFRRGRGTDTQYF.

This clonotype has only a few counts. The V call is TRBV5-1, the J call TRBJ2-1, with D possibly matching TRBD1 (5 bases). Looked up from germline, CDR1 is SGHRS and CDR2 is YFSETQ. The CDR3 consists of 13 residues. V was cut by 2 bases and J by 7 bases, with 10 bases left in between. The CDR3 region is CASSLGRANEQFF. The CDR3 bases are TGCGCCAGCAGCTTAGGCAGGGCGAATGAGCAGTTCTTC.

This clonotype was found a few times. The rearrangement uses TRBV6-5 and TRBJ1-6; perhaps TRBD1 as D (5 bases). The ends were cut back, 0 bases at V and 3 bases at J, with 15 bases in the middle. Germline values: CDR1 MNHEY, CDR2 SVGAGI. CDR3 length: 18 amino acids. CDR3 bases: TGTGCCAGCAGTTACTCCGTTGAAGGGGCCAGCTATAATTCACCCCTCCACTTT. Encoded protein: CASSYSVEGASYNSPLHF.

This clonotype came up a few times. The rearrangement links TRBV6-2 or TRBV6-3 to TRBJ2-2; 10 nucleotides agree with TRBD1. Germline V gene sequence: CDR1 MNHEY, CDR2 SVGEGT. Unmatched junction bases numbered 11, after V lost 2 bases and J lost 5 bases. This CDR3 comprises 18 residues. The CDR3 region is CASSYPSRDRGRTGELFF. For the CDR3, the DNA is TGTGCCAGCAGTTACCCTTCCCGGGACAGGGGAAGAACCGGGGAGCTGTTTTTT.

This clonotype was counted many times. The chain couples TRBV6-1 to TRBJ1-3, with 8 bases that match TRBD1. V shed 5 bases and J 8 bases; nucleotides not matched to a gene: 17. The CDR3 runs to 17 residues. Germline values: CDR1 MNHNS, CDR2 SASEGT. The CDR3 DNA sequence: TGTGCCAGCAGTCTGGGGGCAGGGGGCCCGGAAGGGGACACCATATATTTT. As protein: CASSLGAGGPEGDTIYF.

This clonotype appeared many times. The J gene is TRBJ1-1, the V gene TRBV2; D gene uncertain. This CDR3 spans 13 amino acids. Trimming took 3 bases from V and 1 from J, leaving 6 bases between them. Germline CDR1 SNHLY, CDR2 FYNNEI. DNA of the CDR3: TGTGCCAGCAGTGAGATGGGGAACACTGAAGCTTTCTTT. It codes for CASSEMGNTEAFF.

The chain is built from TRBV19 and TRBJ2-7; the match to TRBD1 covers 11 bases. The CDR3 contains 14 residues. The junction had 4 bases not matched to a gene; V was cut back by 3 bases and J by 6 bases. The germline V gene encodes CDR1 LNHDA and CDR2 SQIVND (reference sequence). The CDR3 reads CASSIIGQGAEQYF. CDR3 bases: TGTGCCAGTAGTATTATCGGACAGGGGGCCGAGCAGTACTTC.